This T cell receptor (beta chain) was observed in a study of shared clonotypes between healthy human individuals. Whole-study findings and limits: Non-shared clonotypes had lower generation probabilities than clonotypes shared by all four sorted-subset donors. The sharing of roughly 5% of naive CD4 clonotypes was seen across several donors.

Regarding this clone: Its antigen is still unknown.

Per the germline V gene, CDR1 is SGHAT and CDR2 is FQNNGV. The CDR3 is 14 residues long. Trimming took 5 bases from V and 6 from J, leaving 17 bases between them. It was about 190 ng DNA, 30,000 or so T cell genomes, that sorted-subset replicate PCRs used. Here immunoSEQ multiplex PCR was the method, and the copy in TCRdb shows in-frame clones only, minus some. The data contain about 980,000 clones, less than 85% of them seen just once; the ten biggest clones take up over 1.3%. The receptor was isolated from a man aged 18 to 29 in good health. The chain couples TRBV11-2 to TRBJ2-7; a possible D gene is TRBD1 (5 bases). The material sequenced was memory CD4+ T cells sorted from blood. Noted subset: CD45RA-negative fraction. The CDR3 sequence: CASSGAVVPGEQYF. The CDR3 DNA follows: TGTGCCAGCAGCGGGGCAGTCGTTCCCGGCGAGCAGTACTTC.